This is a list of T cell receptor beta chains from one sample in a study of T-cell memory formation after mild COVID-19. Each CDR3 protein gets one entry after TCRdb re-called the 5' RACE reads with MiXCR. The sample has some 82,000 distinct CDR3 sequences, around 13% seen once. The sample was PBMCs or a T cell subset sorted from them (not recorded which). All receptors come from a man younger than 35 who had mild COVID-19 (a few samples of this study predate the infection). Cell type and time point are not known. CDR3s leave out the opening cysteine and the closing phenylalanine or tryptophan. A D gene is named only where the DNA matches it firmly.

j_call,v_call,d_call,cdr3_aa
TRBJ1-2,TRBV9,TRBD1,ASSPRTGAPHDYGYT
TRBJ2-7,TRBV27,TRBD2,ASNSGGGGYEQY
TRBJ1-6,TRBV4-1,TRBD1,ASSQTWGQGGSPLH
TRBJ1-2,TRBV7-9,-,ASSGTRGAANYGYT
TRBJ2-1,TRBV12-3/TRBV12-4,-,AGSVGSSYNEQF
TRBJ1-2,TRBV29-1,-,SVEDREQVYGYT
TRBJ2-7,TRBV11-3,-,ASSLDDGYEQY
TRBJ2-5,TRBV7-8,-,ASSLVPTLQNQETQY
TRBJ2-3,TRBV29-1,TRBD1,SVETGTGKDTQY
TRBJ1-1,TRBV7-9,-,ASSLDPGIEAF
TRBJ2-2,TRBV7-9,TRBD2,ASSSRLAELNTGELF
TRBJ2-1,TRBV7-9,-,ASSLGGYYEQF
TRBJ2-7,TRBV7-7,-,ASSLAGGERQY
TRBJ1-1,TRBV10-2,TRBD1,ASSEDSGGAWRM
TRBJ1-4,TRBV6-1,-,ASSVWDSTNEKLF
TRBJ2-1,TRBV19,TRBD1,ASSIRDSYNEQF
TRBJ2-2,TRBV4-1,-,ASSRVGGNTGELF
TRBJ2-5,TRBV12-3/TRBV12-4,-,ASSLADSQETQY
TRBJ1-6,TRBV5-1,-,ASSLGGASSPLH
TRBJ2-1,TRBV7-2,TRBD2,ASSFHLAGNEQF
TRBJ1-1,TRBV29-1,TRBD1,SVNTGGPTEAF
TRBJ2-3,TRBV4-3,-,ASSQDQLASLQY
TRBJ2-6,TRBV7-2,-,ASSTDSSGANVLT
TRBJ2-7,TRBV6-5,-,ASSYPGSEQY
TRBJ1-2,TRBV7-2,-,ASSLTLSRGYT
TRBJ1-1,TRBV4-1,-,ASSQEAGPAF
TRBJ1-2,TRBV7-9,-,ASSARDTYNYGYT
TRBJ2-3,TRBV15,-,ATSRGLEDTQY
TRBJ1-5,TRBV5-5,-,ASTLGGPQH
TRBJ2-7,TRBV6-6,-,ASSRRGRPGGEQY
TRBJ2-6,TRBV4-3,-,ASSPQGLGSGANVLT
TRBJ1-3,TRBV12-3/TRBV12-4,TRBD1,ASRGFRQGGGNTIY
TRBJ2-5,TRBV7-2,TRBD2,ASSLGLAGGYQETQY
TRBJ1-3,TRBV10-3,-,AATQEDSGNTIY
TRBJ2-2,TRBV9,-,ASSVEGDHTGELF
TRBJ2-5,TRBV6-5,-,ASSYGSQETQY
TRBJ2-3,TRBV6-6,-,ASSYSGTATDTQY
TRBJ2-2,TRBV6-5,TRBD1,ASAGTGGLGELF
TRBJ2-7,TRBV6-4,-,ASSAGAGTSSYEQY
TRBJ2-5,TRBV7-8,TRBD2,ASRSGTSGGAYIETQY
TRBJ1-6,TRBV9,-,ASSVVSANSPLH
TRBJ2-5,TRBV28,-,ASSHRGATRGETQY
TRBJ2-1,TRBV5-1,-,ASSISAGPNEQF
TRBJ1-2,TRBV4-1,-,ASSQVRTGYGYT
TRBJ2-5,TRBV7-8,-,ASSSTWGAEETQY
TRBJ2-3,TRBV5-1,TRBD1,ASRPRDRKEDTQY
TRBJ1-6,TRBV3-1,-,ASSQDGRLNSPLH
TRBJ2-3,TRBV12-3/TRBV12-4,TRBD1,ASSPGQGTDTQY
TRBJ1-1,TRBV15,-,ATDAGTIMNTEAF
TRBJ1-1,TRBV7-9,-,ASSRPSRLDTEAF
TRBJ2-7,TRBV12-3/TRBV12-4,-,ASRSGLYEQY
TRBJ2-1,TRBV12-3/TRBV12-4,TRBD2,ASTPSPGLAGGSSYNEQF
TRBJ2-7,TRBV12-3/TRBV12-4,-,ASSLGVGPEQY